The next 27 T cell receptor beta chains were all read from a single sample in a study of OX40 agonist ivuxolimab in advanced cancers. Profiling relied on immunoSEQ multiplex PCR, and the TCRdb table lists in-frame clones only, not all of them. The table shows about 65,000 clones, with 89% occurring only once. Sequencing was performed on CD4+ or CD8+ T cells sorted from blood, taken in a trial of the OX40 agonist ivuxolimab. Receptors were obtained from an adult with an advanced solid tumor such as melanoma, head and neck, liver or kidney cancer.

The chain carries TRBV5-6 and TRBJ2-2; weak D call: TRBD1 (5 bases). The CDR3 length is 14 residues. Trimming removed 1 base from V and 1 base from J, with 5 bases in between. The V gene's germline CDR1 is SGHDT and CDR2 YYEEEE. The chain's CDR3 is CASSLRGNTGELFF. CDR3 coding DNA: TGTGCCAGCAGCTTGAGGGGGAACACCGGGGAGCTGTTTTTT.

The rearrangement joins TRBV30 to TRBJ1-5, with TRBD1 matching 8 bases. Germline V gene data show CDR1 as GTSNPN and CDR2 as SVGIG (reference sequence). This CDR3 contains 14 residues. V lost 0 bases and J lost 6; bases outside the gene matches: 4. The CDR3 DNA is TGTGCCTGGAGTGTTGCAGGGGGCGGTCAGCCCCAGCATTTT. Protein product: CAWSVAGGGQPQHF.

The chain couples TRBV7-2 to TRBJ2-3; 9 bases are a match to TRBD2. Germline assignment: CDR1 SGHTA and CDR2 FQGNSA. V trimming: 4 bases; J trimming: 0 bases; junction bases outside the gene matches: 8. CDR3 size: 17 residues. The DNA of the CDR3 is TGTGCCAGCAGCTCTAGCCGCGGGGGGGCTAGCACAGATACGCAGTATTTT. Translated, it gives CASSSSRGGASTDTQYF.

This chain joins TRBV27 and TRBJ1-4, with TRBD1 as a possible D gene (5 bases). The V end was cut by 2 bases, the J end by 10 bases, with 23 bases between. CDR1 MNHEY and CDR2 SMNVEV come from the germline V gene (reference sequence). The CDR3 is 17 amino acids. The CDR3: CASSLVPSGSRSVKLFF. CDR3 nucleotides: TGTGCCAGCAGTTTAGTACCCTCAGGGTCGAGGAGTGTAAAACTGTTTTTT.

The rearrangement links TRBV27 to TRBJ2-5, with D possibly matching TRBD2 (5 bases). The germline V and J ends were trimmed by 3 bases and 7 bases, with 12 bases remaining between them. CDR3 size: 13 residues. Looked up from germline, CDR1 is MNHEY and CDR2 is SMNVEV (reference sequence). This CDR3 is CASSLSLVGTQYF. DNA for the CDR3: TGTGCCAGCAGTTTGTCACTAGTGGGGACCCAGTACTTC.

CDR3 sequence (DNA): TGTGCCAGTAGTATCCCGACAGGGATTAACTATGGCTACACCTTC. Translated: CASSIPTGINYGYTF. This chain uses TRBV19 with TRBJ1-2, with 7 bases that match TRBD1. This CDR3 spans 15 amino acids. J was trimmed by 1 base and V by 3 bases; bases with no gene match: 5. The germline V gene encodes CDR1 LNHDA and CDR2 SQIVND (reference sequence).

The chain uses TRBV18 and TRBJ1-5, with D unresolved. Between the trimmed V and J ends, which lost 2 bases and 1 base, there was a span of 9 bases. Germline V lookup: CDR1 KGHSH, CDR2 LQKENI. The CDR3 loop spans 15 amino acids. The CDR3 DNA is TGTGCCAGCTCACCAATCGGTACCAGCAATCAGCCCCAGCATTTT. This codes for CASSPIGTSNQPQHF.

The chain uses TRBV5-1 and TRBJ2-1, with D uncertain. Trimming took 1 base from V and 5 from J, leaving 10 bases between them. The CDR3 is 14 amino acids. Per the germline V gene, CDR1 is SGHRS and CDR2 is YFSETQ. The CDR3 sequence: CASSLLTVNNEQFF. In DNA form, the CDR3 reads TGCGCCAGCAGCTTGCTTACAGTTAACAATGAGCAGTTCTTC.

This clone appeared once. The chain employs TRBV6-6 and TRBJ2-7; D may match TRBD1 or TRBD2 (5 bases each). The CDR3 extends over 14 amino acids. Germline lookup yields CDR1 MNHNY and CDR2 SVGAGI (reference sequence). Trimming removed 5 bases at V and 2 bases at J, with 13 bases between. The CDR3 DNA reads as TGTGCCAGCAGTCCACAAGAGGGGCCCTACGAGCAGTACTTC. Translation: CASSPQEGPYEQYF.

The J gene is TRBJ2-7, the V gene TRBV27; D possibly corresponds to TRBD1 (6 bases). The germline V gene has CDR1 MNHEY and CDR2 SMNVEV (reference sequence). The length of the CDR3 is 14 residues. The germline V and J ends were trimmed by 4 bases and 1 base, with 11 bases remaining between them. CDR3 residues: CASSSLGASYEQYF. CDR3 DNA sequence: TGTGCCAGCAGTTCTTTGGGGGCTTCCTACGAGCAGTACTTC.

This chain joins TRBV28 and TRBJ2-3; 10 nucleotides agree with TRBD2. V lost 3 bases and J lost 6; bases outside the gene matches: 6. Germline lookup yields CDR1 MDHEN and CDR2 SYDVKM. The CDR3 loop spans 15 amino acids. The CDR3 DNA is TGTGCCAGCAGTTTTCTAGCGGGGGTGTCGGATACGCAGTATTTT. It is translated as CASSFLAGVSDTQYF.

V usage is TRBV7-9 and J usage is TRBJ2-7; 8 nucleotides line up with TRBD1. Losses at the gene ends were 5 bases for V and 4 bases for J; bases not matched to a gene: 4. The CDR3 length is 13 residues. Germline V lookup: CDR1 SEHNR, CDR2 FQNEAQ (reference sequence). The CDR3 DNA reads as TGTGCCAGCAGCATTACAGGGGGTTACGAGCAGTACTTC. It codes for CASSITGGYEQYF.

The chain has TRBV6-6 and TRBJ2-5; possible D gene TRBD1, 5 bases. TRBJ2-7 explains the end of the DNA better; the J call may be wrong. This CDR3 contains 15 residues. Germline V CDR1 and CDR2: MNHNY, SVGAGI (reference sequence). The CDR3 sequence is CASSYGSQGSYEQYF. In DNA, the CDR3 is TGTGCCAGCAGTTACGGTTCCCAGGGCAGCTACGAGCAGTACTTC.

The chain carries TRBV7-8 and TRBJ1-1, with D possibly being TRBD1 (5 bases). From germline, CDR1 is SGHVS and CDR2 FQNEAQ. CDR3 size: 16 residues. Deletions cut 1 base from V and 2 bases from J, with 14 bases between. The CDR3 DNA is TGTGCCAGCAGCTTAGAGGACGGGGCACACAACACTGAAGCTTTCTTT. This codes for CASSLEDGAHNTEAFF.

The V call is TRBV19, the J call TRBJ2-7; 9 bases match TRBD1. V trimming: 5 bases; J trimming: 4 bases; junction bases outside the gene matches: 9. The CDR3 covers 15 residues. Germline values: CDR1 LNHDA, CDR2 SQIVND (reference sequence). The CDR3 DNA is TGTGCCAGTAGTCCTGGGACAGGGAAAGGTTACGAGCAGTACTTC. This translates into CASSPGTGKGYEQYF.

Here the CDR3 DNA reads TGTGCCAGCAGGAGCGGGGGGGCCGGTGCCAATGAGCAGTTCTTC. Encoded protein: CASRSGGAGANEQFF. The chain uses TRBV7-9 and TRBJ2-1; 10 nucleotides match TRBD2. Germline-derived CDR1 and CDR2 are SEHNR and FQNEAQ (reference sequence). The CDR3 is made up of 15 amino acids. Germline trimming cut 6 bases from V and 6 bases from J; bases unmatched to any gene: 8.

The chain uses TRBV19 and TRBJ2-3, with TRBD2 identical over 11 bases. Germline loops: CDR1 LNHDA, CDR2 SQIVND (reference sequence). CDR3 length equals 17 residues. Unmatched junction bases numbered 18, after V lost 6 bases and J lost 10 bases. For the CDR3, the DNA is TGTGCCAGTAGGATCACAGGGGGTAGGCTAGCGGGGGGCCCGCAGTATTTT. The encoded protein is CASRITGGRLAGGPQYF.

This clone was counted only a few times. The chain joins TRBV18 to TRBJ1-4; 7 bases agree with TRBD1. Trimming took 6 bases from V and 4 from J; bases not matched to a gene: 8. This CDR3 has 15 residues. Germline CDR1 is KGHSH and CDR2 is LQKENI. The DNA for the CDR3 is TGTGCCAGCTCCCGCACGGGACAGAGTAATGAAAAACTGTTTTTT. Its protein is CASSRTGQSNEKLFF.

This sequence joins TRBV29-1 and TRBJ1-3; D not resolved. The CDR3 extends over 11 amino acids. V lost 6 bases and J lost 1, with 4 bases in between. The germline V gene encodes CDR1 SQVTM and CDR2 ANQGSEA. This chain's CDR3 is CSVRSGNTIYF. CDR3 sequence (DNA): TGCAGCGTGCGTTCTGGAAACACCATATATTTT.

The chain employs TRBV19 and TRBJ2-5; D is unresolved. Between the trimmed V and J ends, which lost 3 bases and 5 bases, there was a span of 10 bases. Looked up from germline, CDR1 is LNHDA and CDR2 is SQIVND (reference sequence). This CDR3 region has 13 residues. The CDR3 here is CASSMTPWETQYF. The CDR3, as DNA: TGTGCCAGTAGTATGACTCCTTGGGAGACCCAGTACTTC.

This chain uses TRBV5-4 with TRBJ1-2; the D gene is possibly TRBD1 (6 bases). The V end lost 3 bases, the J end lost 5 bases, and 14 bases lay between the germline ends. The CDR3 is made up of 14 amino acids. CDR1 is SGHNT, CDR2 YYREEE, per germline (reference sequence). In DNA, the CDR3 is TGTGCCAGCAGCTACAGGGACGGAATTTATGGCTACACCTTC. This sequence encodes CASSYRDGIYGYTF.

The chain couples TRBV7-9 to TRBJ2-5; D is undetermined. The V end lost 5 bases, the J end lost 5 bases, and 15 bases lay between the germline ends. This CDR3 spans 14 amino acids. Germline-derived CDR1 and CDR2 are SEHNR and FQNEAQ (reference sequence). CDR3 nucleotides: TGTGCCAGCAGCCCTGCCTCGGTGGGGGAGACCCAGTACTTC. It is translated as CASSPASVGETQYF.

This chain uses TRBV11-2 with TRBJ1-5, with D uncertain. The V gene lost 1 base and the J gene lost 5 bases, with 6 bases spanning the gap. The CDR3 totals 13 residues. Germline V gene lookup returns CDR1 SGHAT and CDR2 FQNNGV. The CDR3, as DNA: TGTGCCAGCAGCTTAGGACTGGATCAGCCCCAGCATTTT. Translation: CASSLGLDQPQHF.

The chain couples TRBV6-5 to TRBJ1-1, with D possibly TRBD1 on 5 matching bases. V lost 6 bases and J 0 bases, leaving 14 bases between the germline ends. This CDR3 has 15 residues. The germline gives CDR1 MNHEY, CDR2 SVGAGI. This CDR3 reads CASSPGAQMNTEAFF. The CDR3 nucleotides read TGTGCCAGCAGCCCCGGGGCCCAGATGAACACTGAAGCTTTCTTT.

The rearrangement uses TRBV6-5 and TRBJ2-2; D is undetermined. Germline lookup yields CDR1 MNHEY and CDR2 SVGAGI. The CDR3 loop spans 13 amino acids. Trimming shortened V by 9 bases and J by 3 bases, and 11 bases separated the two germline ends. The CDR3 DNA is TGTGCCAGTGGGCCGTCTTACACCGGGGAGCTGTTTTTT. It specifies CASGPSYTGELFF.

The V and J genes are TRBV6-1 and TRBJ1-2; D not certain. The germline gives CDR1 MNHNS, CDR2 SASEGT. The CDR3 spans 13 residues. Trimming left V 6 bases short and J 8 bases short, with 16 bases between. The CDR3 DNA reads TGTGCCAGCAGGGTCGGGCCGGCGGGCGGCTACACCTTC. It yields the protein CASRVGPAGGYTF.

The chain couples TRBV6-5 to TRBJ2-2; tentative D call: TRBD1 (6 bases). Trimming pared 5 bases from V and 5 bases from J, leaving 9 bases between. Germline V gene data show CDR1 as MNHEY and CDR2 as SVGAGI. The length of the CDR3 is 13 residues. The chain's CDR3 is CASSRQETGELFF. The CDR3 DNA reads TGTGCCAGCAGTCGACAGGAGACCGGGGAGCTGTTTTTT.